This entry concerns a single T cell receptor (beta chain). What this receptor recognizes is not known. Base qualities are not at hand, and no much larger clone is one base apart. This entry is derived from a study of blood T cell repertoires in COVID-19 (dated by TCRdb to the early 2020s). Concerning the study at large: The collaborator samples originated in the United States, Italy and Spain and spanned the acute and convalescent phases of COVID-19. The prospective study material was composed of cDNA or gDNA derived from T cells, B-cell-depleted T cells, or PBMCs. Deeply sampled blood TCRbeta repertoires from subjects exposed to, actively infected with, or recovered from COVID-19 were included in the dataset. The repertoires were released in a freely available public database intended as a resource for research on the immune response to SARS-CoV-2. The samples were drawn from two sources: the first 160 participants of the ongoing ImmuneRACE study, and 1,200 or so subjects contributed by 6 global collaborators. Sample metadata almost always included a de-identified subject ID, COVID-19 status, age in years and sex. HLA class I and class II types, where available, came from metadata supplied by the sample provider rather than from assay-based typing.

The CDR3 numbers 15 residues from cysteine through phenylalanine. CDR3 DNA only is kept here, 45 bases in frame from base 1. CDR1 is given as LGHNA and CDR2 as YNFKEQ, both from the germline V gene. The junction shows trimming of 4 bases on V and 3 bases on J, and the gene matches do not reach 4 bases of it. TCRbeta CDR3 regions were amplified from genomic DNA by means of the immunoSEQ Assay, a bias-controlled multiplex PCR. From the authors' description of their analysis: Nucleated cell counts per sample were estimated from amplification of reference gene primers within the assay. To quantify the absolute abundance of each unique TCRbeta CDR3 rearrangement, sequence reads were collapsed and filtered. Productive Simpson clonality was computed per sample as the square root of Simpson's diversity index over productive rearrangements. As stored in TCRdb, this immuneACCESS dataset retains in-frame rearrangements with V and J assigned. A fraction of the clones does not appear; measured against another copy, unresolved V genes explain less than half of the discrepancy, and the remainder lacks a known reason. V, J and clone size derive from that table, while D and trimming were established from the DNA sequence. A total of 120,000 to 150,000 clones appear in this sample, around four fifths of them only once. Of the sample, 35% to 40% is held by the ten largest clones.

Summary of the overall study and its limitations: The amount of clinical and demographic metadata varied by source and participant and was provided uncurated.

The collaborating institutions used their own protocols to collect whole blood in K2EDTA tubes. Collaborator samples were shipped for TCRbeta analysis as frozen whole blood, isolated PBMCs, or DNA extracted from either sample type. The TCR sequence derives from a human donor in a cohort sampled during active COVID-19. Sequencing was done on a sample of peripheral blood. The rearranged chain carries TRBV4-2 and TRBJ2-7; the junction holds 12 bases that match TRBD2. The CDR3 region has the sequence CASSRTSGEFYEQYF. The nucleotides read TGTGCCAGCAGCCGGACTAGCGGGGAATTCTACGAGCAGTACTTC.